Below, one T cell receptor beta chain is given with its context. These data are taken from a study of blood T cell repertoires in COVID-19. Study details: T cells, B-cell-depleted T cells, or PBMCs supplied cDNA or gDNA.

The germline V and J ends were trimmed by 2 bases and 0 bases, with 9 bases remaining between them. This CDR3 contains 15 residues. The V gene's germline CDR1 is SGHRS and CDR2 YFSETQ. The table came from immunoSEQ multiplex PCR; TCRdb's copy has only in-frame clones and leaves some out. The table has 150,000 to 200,000 clones, more than 75% seen once. The chain carries TRBV5-1 and TRBJ1-3; D call uncertain. The sequence derives from a human donor in a cohort sampled during active COVID-19. The sample comprised peripheral blood. The CDR3 spells CASSFGQSSGNTIYF. In DNA form, the CDR3 reads TGCGCCAGCAGCTTTGGGCAAAGCTCTGGAAACACCATATATTTT.